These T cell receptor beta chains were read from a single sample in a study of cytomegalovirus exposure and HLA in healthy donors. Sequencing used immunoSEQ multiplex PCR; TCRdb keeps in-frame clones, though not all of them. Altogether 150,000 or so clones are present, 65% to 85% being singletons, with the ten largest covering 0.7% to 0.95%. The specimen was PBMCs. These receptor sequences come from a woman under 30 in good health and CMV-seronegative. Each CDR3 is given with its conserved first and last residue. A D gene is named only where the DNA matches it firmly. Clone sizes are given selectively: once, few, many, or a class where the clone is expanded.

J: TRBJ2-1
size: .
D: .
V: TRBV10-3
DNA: TGTGCCACACTCGAGGGCAGCTCCTACAATGAGCAGTTCTTC
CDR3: CATLEGSSYNEQFF

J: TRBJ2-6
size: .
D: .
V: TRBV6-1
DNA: TGTGCCAGCAGTGAAGCGGGGCTGAGCTCTGGGGCCAACGTCCTGACTTTC
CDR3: CASSEAGLSSGANVLTF

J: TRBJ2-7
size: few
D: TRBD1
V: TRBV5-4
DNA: TGTGCCAGCAGCTGGGACAGGAACTACGAGCAGTACTTC
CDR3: CASSWDRNYEQYF

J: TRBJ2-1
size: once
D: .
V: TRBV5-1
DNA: TGCGCCAGCGAGTCTGGGACTTCCTCGGGGATGTCCTACAATGAGCAGTTCTTC
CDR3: CASESGTSSGMSYNEQFF

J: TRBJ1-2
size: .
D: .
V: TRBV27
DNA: TGTGCCAGCAGTTTAATGGGGGGTGACTATGGCTACACCTTC
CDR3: CASSLMGGDYGYTF

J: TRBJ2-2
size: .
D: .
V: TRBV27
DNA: TGTGCCAGCAAAGAGGGCGCGAACACCGGGGAGCTGTTTTTT
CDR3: CASKEGANTGELFF

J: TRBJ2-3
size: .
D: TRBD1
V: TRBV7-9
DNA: TGTGCCAGCAGCCAGGGGTTTGGGACAGACTATAGCACAGATACGCAGTATTTT
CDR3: CASSQGFGTDYSTDTQYF

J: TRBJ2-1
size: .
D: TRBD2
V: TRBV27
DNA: TGTGCCAGCAGCCAGGGACTAGCGGGAGTGTTTGAGCAGTTCTTC
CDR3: CASSQGLAGVFEQFF

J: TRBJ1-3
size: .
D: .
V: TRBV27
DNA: TGTGCCAGCAGTTTATCGGCAGGGGATGCCTCTGGAAACACCATATATTTT
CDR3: CASSLSAGDASGNTIYF

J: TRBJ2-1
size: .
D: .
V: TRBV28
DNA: TGTGCCAGCAGTTTAGGTCAGCTAGGCAATGAGCAGTTCTTC
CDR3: CASSLGQLGNEQFF

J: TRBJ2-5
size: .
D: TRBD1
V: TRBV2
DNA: TGTGCCAGCAGAGGCACAGGGGCCGAGACCCAGTACTTC
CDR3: CASRGTGAETQYF

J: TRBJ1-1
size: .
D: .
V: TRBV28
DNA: TGTGCCAGCAGTTTATCCCCAGGATTAACTTTCTTT
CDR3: CASSLSPGLTFF

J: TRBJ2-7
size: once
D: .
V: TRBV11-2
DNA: TGTGCCAGCAGCACAGGACAGTTTGCCTACGAGCAGTACTTC
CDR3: CASSTGQFAYEQYF

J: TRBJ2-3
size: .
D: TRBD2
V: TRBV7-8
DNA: TGTGCCAGCAGCTTAACCTTAGGACTAGCGGGCACAGATACGCAGTATTTT
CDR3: CASSLTLGLAGTDTQYF

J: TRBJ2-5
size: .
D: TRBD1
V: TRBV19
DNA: TGTGCCAGTAGGATGGACAGGGAGGCTGGCGAGACCCAGTACTTC
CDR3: CASRMDREAGETQYF

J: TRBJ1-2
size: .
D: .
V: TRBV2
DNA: TGTGCCAGCAGTGATCTGACAGACTATGGCTACACCTTC
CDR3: CASSDLTDYGYTF

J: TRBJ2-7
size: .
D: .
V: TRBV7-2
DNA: TGTGCCAGCAGCTTAGGCAGGCAGACCTACGAGCAGTACTTC
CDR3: CASSLGRQTYEQYF

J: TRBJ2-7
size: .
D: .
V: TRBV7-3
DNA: TGTGCCAGCAGCCCATCAAACCTGAGACAGGAGCAGTACTTC
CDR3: CASSPSNLRQEQYF

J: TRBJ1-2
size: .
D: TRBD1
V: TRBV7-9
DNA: TGTTCCAGCAGCGGACAGGGCGCGAATGGCTACACCTTC
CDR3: CSSSGQGANGYTF

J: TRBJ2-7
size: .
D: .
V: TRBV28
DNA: TGTGCCAGCAGTCCTCAGACAGGCGGAGGGCAGTACTTC
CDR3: CASSPQTGGGQYF